This TCR beta chain was captured by sequencing in a study of T-cell reconstitution after alpha-beta-depleted transplantation in children. The CDR3 has 14 residues. V lost 0 bases and J 2 bases, leaving 8 bases between the germline ends. Per germline, CDR1 SGHKS and CDR2 YYEKEE (reference sequence). Unique molecular identifiers were incorporated into the prepared TCRbeta library. Via MiXCR, TCRdb re-called the PCR reads, giving one row per CDR3 protein. The sample has about 360,000 distinct CDR3 sequences; 10% to 15% are singletons. This clonotype appeared many times. The chain carries TRBV5-5 and TRBJ1-2; D remains ambiguous. The TCR was taken from a human donor who donated a stem cell graft to a child with Fanconi anemia. This material consisted of PBMCs, taken from the stem cell graft. The DNA for the CDR3 is TGTGCCAGCAGCTTGGCCGTTATGAACTATGGCTACACCTTC. Translation: CASSLAVMNYGYTF.